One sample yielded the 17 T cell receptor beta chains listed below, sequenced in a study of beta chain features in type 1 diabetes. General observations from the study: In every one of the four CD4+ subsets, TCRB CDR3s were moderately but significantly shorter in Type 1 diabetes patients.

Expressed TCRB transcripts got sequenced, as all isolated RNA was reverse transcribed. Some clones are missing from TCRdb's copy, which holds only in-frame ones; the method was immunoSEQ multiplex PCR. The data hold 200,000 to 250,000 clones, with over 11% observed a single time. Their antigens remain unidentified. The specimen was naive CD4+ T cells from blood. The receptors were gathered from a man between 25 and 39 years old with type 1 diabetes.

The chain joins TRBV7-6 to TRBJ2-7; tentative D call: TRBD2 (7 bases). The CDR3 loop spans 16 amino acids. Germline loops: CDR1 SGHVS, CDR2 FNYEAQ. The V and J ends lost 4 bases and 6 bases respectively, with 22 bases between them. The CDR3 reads CASSSPKEGGVGEQYF. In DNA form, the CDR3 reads TGTGCCAGCAGCTCACCCAAGGAGGGGGGGGTAGGCGAGCAGTACTTC.

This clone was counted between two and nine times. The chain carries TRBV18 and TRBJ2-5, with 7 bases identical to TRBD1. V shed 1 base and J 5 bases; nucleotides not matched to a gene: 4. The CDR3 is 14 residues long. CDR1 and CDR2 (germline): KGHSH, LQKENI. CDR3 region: CASSPQGARETQYF. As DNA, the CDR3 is TGTGCCAGCTCACCACAGGGGGCGCGGGAGACCCAGTACTTC.

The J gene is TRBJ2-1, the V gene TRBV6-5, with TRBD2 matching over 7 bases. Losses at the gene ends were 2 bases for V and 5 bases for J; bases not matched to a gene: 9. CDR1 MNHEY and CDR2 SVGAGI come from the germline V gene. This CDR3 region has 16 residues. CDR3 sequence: CASSYGSGGPDNEQFF. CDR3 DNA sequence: TGTGCCAGCAGTTACGGGTCGGGGGGTCCGGACAATGAGCAGTTCTTC.

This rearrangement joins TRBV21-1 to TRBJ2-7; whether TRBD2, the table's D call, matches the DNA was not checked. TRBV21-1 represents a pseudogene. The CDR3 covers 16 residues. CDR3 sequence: CASSTGLAGVSYEQYF. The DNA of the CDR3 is TGTGCCAGCAGCACAGGACTAGCGGGGGTCTCCTACGAGCAGTACTTC.

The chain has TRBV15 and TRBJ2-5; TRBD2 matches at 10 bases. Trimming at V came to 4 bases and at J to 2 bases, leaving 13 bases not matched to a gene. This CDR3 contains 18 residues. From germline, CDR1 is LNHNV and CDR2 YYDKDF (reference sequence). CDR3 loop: CATSTNLIAGGRQETQYF. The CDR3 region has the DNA TGTGCCACCAGCACCAACCTTATAGCGGGGGGACGTCAAGAGACCCAGTACTTC. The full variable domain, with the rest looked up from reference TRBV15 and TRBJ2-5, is DAMVIQNPRYQVTQFGKPVTLSCSQTLNHNVMYWYQQKSSQAPKLLFHYYDKDFNNEADTPDNFQSRRPNTSFCFLDIRSPGLGDTAMYLCATSTNLIAGGRQETQYFGPGTRLLVL.

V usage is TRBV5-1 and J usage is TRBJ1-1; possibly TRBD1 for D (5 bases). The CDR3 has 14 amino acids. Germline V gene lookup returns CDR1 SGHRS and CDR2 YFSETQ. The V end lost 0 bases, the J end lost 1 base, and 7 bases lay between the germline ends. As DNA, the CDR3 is TGCGCCAGCAGCTTGGGACAGACGAACACTGAAGCTTTCTTT. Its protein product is CASSLGQTNTEAFF. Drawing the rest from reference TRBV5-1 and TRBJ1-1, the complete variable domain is KAGVTQTPRYLIKTRGQQVTLSCSPISGHRSVSWYQQTPGQGLQFLFEYFSETQRNKGNFPGRFSGRQFSNSRSEMNVSTLELGDSALYLCASSLGQTNTEAFFGQGTRLTVV.

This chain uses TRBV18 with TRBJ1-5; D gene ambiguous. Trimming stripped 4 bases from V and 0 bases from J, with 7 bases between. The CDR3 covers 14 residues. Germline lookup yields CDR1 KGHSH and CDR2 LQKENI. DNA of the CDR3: TGTGCCAGCTCACTAGAGGATAGCAATCAGCCCCAGCATTTT. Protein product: CASSLEDSNQPQHF.

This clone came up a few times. This chain's CDR3 is CATSDPGLAGGSATDTQYF. The CDR3 DNA reads as TGTGCCACCAGCGACCCGGGACTAGCGGGGGGGTCGGCCACAGATACGCAGTATTTT. The chain carries TRBV15 and TRBJ2-3; 16 bases map to TRBD2. The V gene end was trimmed by 5 bases and the J gene end by 2 bases; junction bases not matched to a gene: 10. The germline CDR1 and CDR2 sequences are LNHNV and YYDKDF (reference sequence). The CDR3 loop spans 19 amino acids. Based on the CDR3 plus reference TRBV15 and TRBJ2-3, the full variable domain is DAMVIQNPRYQVTQFGKPVTLSCSQTLNHNVMYWYQQKSSQAPKLLFHYYDKDFNNEADTPDNFQSRRPNTSFCFLDIRSPGLGDTAMYLCATSDPGLAGGSATDTQYFGPGTRLTVL.

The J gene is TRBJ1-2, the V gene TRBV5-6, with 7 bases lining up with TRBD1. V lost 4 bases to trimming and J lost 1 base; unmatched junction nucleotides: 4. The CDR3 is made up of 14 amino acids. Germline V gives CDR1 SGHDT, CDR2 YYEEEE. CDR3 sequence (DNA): TGTGCCAGCAGCAGGGGACAGAATAACTATGGCTACACCTTC. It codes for CASSRGQNNYGYTF.

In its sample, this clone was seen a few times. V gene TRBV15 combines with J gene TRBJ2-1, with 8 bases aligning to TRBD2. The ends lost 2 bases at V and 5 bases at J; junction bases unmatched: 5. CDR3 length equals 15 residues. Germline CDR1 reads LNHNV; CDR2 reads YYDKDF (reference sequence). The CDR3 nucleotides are TGTGCCACCAGCAGATCAGCGGGAGTAAACAATGAGCAGTTCTTC. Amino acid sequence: CATSRSAGVNNEQFF. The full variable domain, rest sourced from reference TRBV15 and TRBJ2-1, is DAMVIQNPRYQVTQFGKPVTLSCSQTLNHNVMYWYQQKSSQAPKLLFHYYDKDFNNEADTPDNFQSRRPNTSFCFLDIRSPGLGDTAMYLCATSRSAGVNNEQFFGPGTRLTVL.

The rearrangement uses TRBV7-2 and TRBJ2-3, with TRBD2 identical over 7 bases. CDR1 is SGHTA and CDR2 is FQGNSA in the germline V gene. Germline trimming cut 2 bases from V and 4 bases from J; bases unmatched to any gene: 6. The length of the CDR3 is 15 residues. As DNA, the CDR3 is TGTGCCAGCAGCTTACTAAATGGGGGGGCAGATACGCAGTATTTT. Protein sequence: CASSLLNGGADTQYF.

The CDR3 nucleotides read TGCAGCGGTCGACAGCAGAACACTGAAGCTTTCTTT. Its translation: CSGRQQNTEAFF. The genes are TRBV29-1 and TRBJ1-1, with D tentatively TRBD1 (5 bases). V shed 7 bases and J shed 1 base, with 10 bases lying between them. This CDR3 has 12 residues. Germline CDR1 SQVTM, CDR2 ANQGSEA.

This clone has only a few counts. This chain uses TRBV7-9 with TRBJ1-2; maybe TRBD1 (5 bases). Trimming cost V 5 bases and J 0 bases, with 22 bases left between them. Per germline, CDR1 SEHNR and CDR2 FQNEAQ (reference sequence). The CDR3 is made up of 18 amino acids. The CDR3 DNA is TGTGCCAGCAGCCCAAAGGGCTCGCAGGGTAAAGCTAACTATGGCTACACCTTC. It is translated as CASSPKGSQGKANYGYTF.

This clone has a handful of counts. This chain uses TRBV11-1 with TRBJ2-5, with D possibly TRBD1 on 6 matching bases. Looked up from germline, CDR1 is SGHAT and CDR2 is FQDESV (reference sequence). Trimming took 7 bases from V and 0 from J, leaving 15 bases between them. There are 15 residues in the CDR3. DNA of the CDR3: TGTGCCAGCACATCGACAGGATCGTACCAAGAGACCCAGTACTTC. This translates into CASTSTGSYQETQYF.

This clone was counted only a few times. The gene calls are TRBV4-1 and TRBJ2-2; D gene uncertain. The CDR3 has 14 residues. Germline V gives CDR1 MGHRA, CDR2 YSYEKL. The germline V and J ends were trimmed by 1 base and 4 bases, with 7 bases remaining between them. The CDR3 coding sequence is TGCGCCAGCAGCCAAGTGCGATCCACCGGGGAGCTGTTTTTT. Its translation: CASSQVRSTGELFF.

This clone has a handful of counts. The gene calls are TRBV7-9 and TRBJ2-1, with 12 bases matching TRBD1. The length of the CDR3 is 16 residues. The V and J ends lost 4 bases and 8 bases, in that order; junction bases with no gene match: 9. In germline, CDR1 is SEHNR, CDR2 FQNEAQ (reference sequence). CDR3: CASSYPGQGARDEQFF. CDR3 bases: TGTGCCAGCAGCTATCCGGGACAGGGGGCGCGCGATGAGCAGTTCTTC.

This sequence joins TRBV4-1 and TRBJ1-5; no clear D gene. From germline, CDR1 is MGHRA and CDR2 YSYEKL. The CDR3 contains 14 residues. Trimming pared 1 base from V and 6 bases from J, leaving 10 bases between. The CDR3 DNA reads TGCGCCAGCAGCCAAGCAGTGGGAGGTCAGCCCCAGCATTTT. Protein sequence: CASSQAVGGQPQHF.